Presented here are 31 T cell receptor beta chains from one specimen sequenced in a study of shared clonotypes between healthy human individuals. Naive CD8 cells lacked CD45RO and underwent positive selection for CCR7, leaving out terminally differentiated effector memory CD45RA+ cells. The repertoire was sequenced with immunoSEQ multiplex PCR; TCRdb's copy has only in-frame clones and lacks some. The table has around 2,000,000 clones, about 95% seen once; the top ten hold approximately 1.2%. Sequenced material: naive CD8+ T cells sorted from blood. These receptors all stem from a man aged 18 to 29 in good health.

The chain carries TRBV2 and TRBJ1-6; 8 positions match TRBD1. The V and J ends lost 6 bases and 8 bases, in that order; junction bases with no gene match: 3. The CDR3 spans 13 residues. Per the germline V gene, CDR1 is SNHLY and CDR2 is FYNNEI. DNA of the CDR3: TGTGCCAGCAGCGGGACAGGTGATTCACCCCTCCACTTT. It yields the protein CASSGTGDSPLHF.

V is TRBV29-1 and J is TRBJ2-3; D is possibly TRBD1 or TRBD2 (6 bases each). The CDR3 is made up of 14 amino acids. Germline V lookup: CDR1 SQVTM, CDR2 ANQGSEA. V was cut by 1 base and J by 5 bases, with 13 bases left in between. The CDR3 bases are TGCAGCGTTGAAGTGGGGGGCGCGGGAGATACGCAGTATTTT. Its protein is CSVEVGGAGDTQYF.

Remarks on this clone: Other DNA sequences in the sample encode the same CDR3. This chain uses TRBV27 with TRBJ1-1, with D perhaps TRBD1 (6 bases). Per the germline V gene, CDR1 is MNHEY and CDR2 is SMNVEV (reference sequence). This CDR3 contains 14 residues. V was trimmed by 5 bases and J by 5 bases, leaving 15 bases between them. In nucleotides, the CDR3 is TGTGCCAGCAGTCCCTTGGGGGCGGGGACTGAAGCTTTCTTT. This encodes CASSPLGAGTEAFF.

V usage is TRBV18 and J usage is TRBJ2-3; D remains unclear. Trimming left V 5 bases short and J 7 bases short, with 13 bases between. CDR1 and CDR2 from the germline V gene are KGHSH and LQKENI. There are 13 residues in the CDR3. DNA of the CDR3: TGTGCCAGCTCAAAGCCCCTGGAGAATACGCAGTATTTT. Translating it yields CASSKPLENTQYF.

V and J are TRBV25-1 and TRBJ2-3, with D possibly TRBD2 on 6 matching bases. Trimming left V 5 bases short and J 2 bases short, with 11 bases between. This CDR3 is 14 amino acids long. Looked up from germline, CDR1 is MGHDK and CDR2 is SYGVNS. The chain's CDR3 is CASSWGEITDTQYF. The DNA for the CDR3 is TGTGCCAGCAGTTGGGGGGAGATCACAGATACGCAGTATTTT.

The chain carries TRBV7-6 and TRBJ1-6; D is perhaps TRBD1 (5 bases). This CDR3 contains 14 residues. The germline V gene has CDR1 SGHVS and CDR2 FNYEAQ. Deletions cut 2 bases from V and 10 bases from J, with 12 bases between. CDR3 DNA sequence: TGTGCCAGCAGCTTAAACGGGGCTGTGTCACCCCTCCACTTT. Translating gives CASSLNGAVSPLHF.

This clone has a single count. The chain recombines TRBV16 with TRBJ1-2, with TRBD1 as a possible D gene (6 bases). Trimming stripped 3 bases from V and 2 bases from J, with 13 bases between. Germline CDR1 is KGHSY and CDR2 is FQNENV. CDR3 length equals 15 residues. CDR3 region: CASSQGRGENYGYTF. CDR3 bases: TGTGCCAGCAGCCAGGGCAGGGGCGAAAACTATGGCTACACCTTC.

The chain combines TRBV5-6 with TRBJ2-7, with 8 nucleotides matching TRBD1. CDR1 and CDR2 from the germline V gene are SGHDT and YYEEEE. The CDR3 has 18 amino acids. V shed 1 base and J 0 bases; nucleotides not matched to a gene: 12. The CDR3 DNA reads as TGTGCCAGCAGCTTGAGGACAGGGATCCGGTTGGTCTCCTACGAGCAGTACTTC. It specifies CASSLRTGIRLVSYEQYF.

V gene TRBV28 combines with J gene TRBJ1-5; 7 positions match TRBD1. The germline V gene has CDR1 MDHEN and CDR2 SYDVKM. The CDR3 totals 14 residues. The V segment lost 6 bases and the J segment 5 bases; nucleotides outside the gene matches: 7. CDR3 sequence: CASSGDSEYQPQHF. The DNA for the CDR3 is TGTGCCAGCAGCGGGGACAGTGAGTATCAGCCCCAGCATTTT.

For the CDR3, the DNA is TGTGCCAGCAGTTTATTGGGACTCGGTCGGGGGGATGAGCAGTTCTTC. It encodes CASSLLGLGRGDEQFF. The chain employs TRBV27 and TRBJ2-1, with 7 bases matching TRBD2. This CDR3 is built from 16 residues. Trimming removed 1 base from V and 8 bases from J; junction bases left unmatched: 11. Germline V gene data show CDR1 as MNHEY and CDR2 as SMNVEV (reference sequence).

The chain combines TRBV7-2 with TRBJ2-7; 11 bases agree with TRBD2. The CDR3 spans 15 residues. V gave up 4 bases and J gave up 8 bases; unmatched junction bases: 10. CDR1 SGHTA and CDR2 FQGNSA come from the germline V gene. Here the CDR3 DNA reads TGTGCCAGCAGCTCTTCCGGGACTAGCGGTGTCAAGCAGTACTTC. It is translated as CASSSSGTSGVKQYF.

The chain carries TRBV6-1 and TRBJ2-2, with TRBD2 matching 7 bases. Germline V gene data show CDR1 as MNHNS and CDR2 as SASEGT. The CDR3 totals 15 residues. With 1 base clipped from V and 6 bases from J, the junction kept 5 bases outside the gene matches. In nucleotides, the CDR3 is TGTGCCAGCAGTGAAGAGCGGGGTTTCCCCGGGGAGCTGTTTTTT. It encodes CASSEERGFPGELFF.

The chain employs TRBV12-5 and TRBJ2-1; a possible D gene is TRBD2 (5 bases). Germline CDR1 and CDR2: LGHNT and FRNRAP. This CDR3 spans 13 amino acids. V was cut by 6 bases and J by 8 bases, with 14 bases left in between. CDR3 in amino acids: CASGLRMEDEQFF. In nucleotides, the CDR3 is TGTGCTAGTGGCTTGCGGATGGAGGATGAGCAGTTCTTC.

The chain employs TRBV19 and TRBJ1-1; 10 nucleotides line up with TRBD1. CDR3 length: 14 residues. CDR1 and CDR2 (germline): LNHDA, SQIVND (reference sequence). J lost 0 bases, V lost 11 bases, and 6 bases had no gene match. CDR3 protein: CAHDRGHLNTEAFF. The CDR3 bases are TGTGCCCATGACAGGGGGCATCTGAACACTGAAGCTTTCTTT. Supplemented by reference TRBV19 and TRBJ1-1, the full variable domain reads DGGITQSPKYLFRKEGQNVTLSCEQNLNHDAMYWYRQDPGQGLRLIYYSQIVNDFQKGDIAEGYSVSREKKESFPLTVTSAQKNPTAFYLCAHDRGHLNTEAFFGQGTRLTVV.

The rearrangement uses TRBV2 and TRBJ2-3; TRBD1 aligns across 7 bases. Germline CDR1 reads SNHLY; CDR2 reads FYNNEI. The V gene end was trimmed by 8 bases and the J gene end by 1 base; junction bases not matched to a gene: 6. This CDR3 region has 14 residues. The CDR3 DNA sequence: TGTGCCAGCCGAAACAGGGGAGGCACAGATACGCAGTATTTT. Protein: CASRNRGGTDTQYF.

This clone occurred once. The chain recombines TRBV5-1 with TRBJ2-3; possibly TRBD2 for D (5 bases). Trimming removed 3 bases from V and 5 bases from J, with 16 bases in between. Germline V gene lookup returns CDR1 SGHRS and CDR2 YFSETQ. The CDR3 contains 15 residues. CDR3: CASSSSGFPVDTQYF. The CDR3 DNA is TGCGCCAGCAGCTCTTCGGGATTTCCAGTAGATACGCAGTATTTT.

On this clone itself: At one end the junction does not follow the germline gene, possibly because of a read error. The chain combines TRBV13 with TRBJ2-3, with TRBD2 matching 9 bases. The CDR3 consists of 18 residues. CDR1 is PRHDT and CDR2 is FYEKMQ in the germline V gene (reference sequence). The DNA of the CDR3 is TGTGCCACCAGCAGGTGGGCTAGCGGGGAAACTAGCACAGATACGCAGTATTTT. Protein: CATSRWASGETSTDTQYF.

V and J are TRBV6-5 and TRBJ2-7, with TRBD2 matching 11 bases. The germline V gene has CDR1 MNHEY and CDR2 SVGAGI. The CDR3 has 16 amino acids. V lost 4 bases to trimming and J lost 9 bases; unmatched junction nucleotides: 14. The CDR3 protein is CASSSSRELAGAGQYF. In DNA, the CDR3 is TGTGCCAGCAGTTCATCCAGGGAACTAGCGGGAGCGGGGCAGTACTTC.

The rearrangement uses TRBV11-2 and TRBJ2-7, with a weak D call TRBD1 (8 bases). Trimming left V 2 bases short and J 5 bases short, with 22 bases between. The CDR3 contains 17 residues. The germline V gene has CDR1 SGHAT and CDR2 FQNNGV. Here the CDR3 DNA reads TGTGCCAGCAGCTTACGGTCAGGGGGCCAGCGGGATCACGAGCAGTACTTC. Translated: CASSLRSGGQRDHEQYF.

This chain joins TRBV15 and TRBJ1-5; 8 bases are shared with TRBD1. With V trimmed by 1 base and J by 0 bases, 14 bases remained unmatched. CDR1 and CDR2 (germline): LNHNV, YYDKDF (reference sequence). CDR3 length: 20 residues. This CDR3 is CATSRVYGQGPFYSNQPQHF. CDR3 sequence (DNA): TGTGCCACCAGCAGAGTCTACGGACAGGGCCCATTCTATAGCAATCAGCCCCAGCATTTT.

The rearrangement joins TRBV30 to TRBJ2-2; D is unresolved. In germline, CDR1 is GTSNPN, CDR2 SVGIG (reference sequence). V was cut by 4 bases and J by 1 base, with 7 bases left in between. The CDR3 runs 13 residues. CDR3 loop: CAWTGRNTGELFF. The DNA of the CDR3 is TGTGCCTGGACAGGCCGGAACACCGGGGAGCTGTTTTTT. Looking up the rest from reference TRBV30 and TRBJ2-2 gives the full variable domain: SQTIHQWPATLVQPVGSPLSLECTVEGTSNPNLYWYRQAAGRGLQLLFYSVGIGQISSEVPQNLSASRPQDRQFILSSKKLLLSDSGFYLCAWTGRNTGELFFGEGSRLTVL.

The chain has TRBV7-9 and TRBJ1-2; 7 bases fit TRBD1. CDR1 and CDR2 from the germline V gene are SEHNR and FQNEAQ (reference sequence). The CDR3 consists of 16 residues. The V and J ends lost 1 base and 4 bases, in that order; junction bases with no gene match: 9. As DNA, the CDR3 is TGTGCCAGCAGCTTAGGGGAAGAACAGGGGTTCTATGGCTACACCTTC. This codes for CASSLGEEQGFYGYTF.

CDR3 in DNA: TGTGCCAGCAGCGCTACCGTGGCGGGGGGCTACACCTTC. Its translation is CASSATVAGGYTF. The V and J genes are TRBV13 and TRBJ1-2; D is unresolved. Trimming left V 5 bases short and J 8 bases short, with 15 bases between. The CDR3 is 13 residues long. Germline V gene lookup returns CDR1 PRHDT and CDR2 FYEKMQ (reference sequence).

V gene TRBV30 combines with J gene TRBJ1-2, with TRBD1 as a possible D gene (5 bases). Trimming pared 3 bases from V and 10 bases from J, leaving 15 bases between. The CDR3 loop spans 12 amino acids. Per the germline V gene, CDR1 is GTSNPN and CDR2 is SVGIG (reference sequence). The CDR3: CAWSVDDRSYTF. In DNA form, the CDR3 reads TGTGCCTGGAGCGTCGACGACAGATCCTACACCTTC.

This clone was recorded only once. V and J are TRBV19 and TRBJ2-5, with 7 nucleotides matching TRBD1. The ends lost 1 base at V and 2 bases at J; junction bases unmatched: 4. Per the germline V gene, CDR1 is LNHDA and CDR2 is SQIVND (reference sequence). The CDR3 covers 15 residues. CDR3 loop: CASSIGMGQQETQYF. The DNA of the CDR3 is TGTGCCAGTAGTATAGGGATGGGACAGCAAGAGACCCAGTACTTC.

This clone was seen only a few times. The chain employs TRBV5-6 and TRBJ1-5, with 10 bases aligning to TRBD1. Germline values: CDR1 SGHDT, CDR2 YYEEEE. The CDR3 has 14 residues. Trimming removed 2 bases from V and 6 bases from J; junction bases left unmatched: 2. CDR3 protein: CASSLGQGVQPQHF. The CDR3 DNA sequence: TGTGCCAGCAGCTTAGGACAGGGGGTTCAGCCCCAGCATTTT.

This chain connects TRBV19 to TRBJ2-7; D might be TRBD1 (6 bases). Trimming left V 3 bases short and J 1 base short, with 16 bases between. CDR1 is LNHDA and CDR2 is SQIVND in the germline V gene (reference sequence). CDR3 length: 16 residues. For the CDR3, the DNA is TGTGCCAGTAGTATCCTGGGGACACGGGGTTCCTACGAGCAGTACTTC. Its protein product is CASSILGTRGSYEQYF. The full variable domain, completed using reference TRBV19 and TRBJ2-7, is DGGITQSPKYLFRKEGQNVTLSCEQNLNHDAMYWYRQDPGQGLRLIYYSQIVNDFQKGDIAEGYSVSREKKESFPLTVTSAQKNPTAFYLCASSILGTRGSYEQYFGPGTRLTVT.

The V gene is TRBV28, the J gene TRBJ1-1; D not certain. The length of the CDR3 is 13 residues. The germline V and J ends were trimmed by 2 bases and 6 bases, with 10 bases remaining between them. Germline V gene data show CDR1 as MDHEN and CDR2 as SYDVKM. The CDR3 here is CASSLGRVSEAFF. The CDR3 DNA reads TGTGCCAGCAGTTTAGGGAGGGTCTCTGAAGCTTTCTTT.

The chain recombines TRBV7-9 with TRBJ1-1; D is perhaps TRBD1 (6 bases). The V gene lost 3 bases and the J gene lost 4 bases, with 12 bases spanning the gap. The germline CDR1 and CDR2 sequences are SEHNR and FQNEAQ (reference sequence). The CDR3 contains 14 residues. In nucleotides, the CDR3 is TGTGCCAGCAGCTTCGAACTGACAGGCACTGAAGCTTTCTTT. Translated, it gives CASSFELTGTEAFF.

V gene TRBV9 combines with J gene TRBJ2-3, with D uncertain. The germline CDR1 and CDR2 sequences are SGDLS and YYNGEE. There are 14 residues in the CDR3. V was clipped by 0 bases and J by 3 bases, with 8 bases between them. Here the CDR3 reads CASSVDSYTDTQYF. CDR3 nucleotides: TGTGCCAGCAGCGTAGATTCTTATACAGATACGCAGTATTTT.

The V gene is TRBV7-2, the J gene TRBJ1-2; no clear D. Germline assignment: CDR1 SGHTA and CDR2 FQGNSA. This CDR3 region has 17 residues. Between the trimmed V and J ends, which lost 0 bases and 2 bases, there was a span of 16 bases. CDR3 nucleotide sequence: TGTGCCAGCAGCTTAGCGTTGCACAGATACCAGAACTATGGCTACACCTTC. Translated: CASSLALHRYQNYGYTF.